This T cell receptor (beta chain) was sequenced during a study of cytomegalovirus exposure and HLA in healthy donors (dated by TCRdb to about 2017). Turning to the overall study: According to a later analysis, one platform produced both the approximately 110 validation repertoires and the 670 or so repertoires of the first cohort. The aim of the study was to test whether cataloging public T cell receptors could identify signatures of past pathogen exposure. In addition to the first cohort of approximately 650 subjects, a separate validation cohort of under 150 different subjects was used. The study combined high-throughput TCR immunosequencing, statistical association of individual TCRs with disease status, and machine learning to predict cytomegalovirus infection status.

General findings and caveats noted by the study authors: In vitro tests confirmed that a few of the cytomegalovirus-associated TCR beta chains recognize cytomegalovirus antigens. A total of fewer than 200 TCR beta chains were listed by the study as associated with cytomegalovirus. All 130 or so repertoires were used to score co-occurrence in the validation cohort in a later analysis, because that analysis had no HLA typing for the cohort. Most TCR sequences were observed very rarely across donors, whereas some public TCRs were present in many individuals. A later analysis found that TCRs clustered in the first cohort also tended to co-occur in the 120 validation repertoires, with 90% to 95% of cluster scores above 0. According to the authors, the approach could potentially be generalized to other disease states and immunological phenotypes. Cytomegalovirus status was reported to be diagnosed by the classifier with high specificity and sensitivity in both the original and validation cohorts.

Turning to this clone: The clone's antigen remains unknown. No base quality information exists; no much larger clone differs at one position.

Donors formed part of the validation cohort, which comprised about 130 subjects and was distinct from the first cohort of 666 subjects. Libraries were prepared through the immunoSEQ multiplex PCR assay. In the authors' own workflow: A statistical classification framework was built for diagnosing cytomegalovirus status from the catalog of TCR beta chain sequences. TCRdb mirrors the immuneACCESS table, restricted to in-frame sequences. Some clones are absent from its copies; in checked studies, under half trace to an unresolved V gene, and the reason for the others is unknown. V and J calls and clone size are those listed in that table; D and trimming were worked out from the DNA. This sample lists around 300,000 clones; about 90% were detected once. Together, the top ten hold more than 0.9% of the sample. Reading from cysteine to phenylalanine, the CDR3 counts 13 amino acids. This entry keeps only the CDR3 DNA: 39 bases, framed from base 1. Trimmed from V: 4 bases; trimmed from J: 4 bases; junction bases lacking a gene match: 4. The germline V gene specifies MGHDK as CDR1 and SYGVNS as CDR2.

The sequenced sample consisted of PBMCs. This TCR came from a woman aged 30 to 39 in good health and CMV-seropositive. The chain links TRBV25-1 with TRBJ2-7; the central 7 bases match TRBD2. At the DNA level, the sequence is TGTGCCAGCAGTGTGACAGCGGGATACGAGCAGTACTTC. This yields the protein CASSVTAGYEQYF.